The rows below give T cell receptor beta chains drawn from one sample of a study of neurological immune-mediated disorders. TCRdb reprocessed the 5' RACE reads with MiXCR, giving one entry per CDR3 protein. Among approximately 23,000 distinct CDR3 sequences listed, less than 11% were seen once. The sequenced sample consisted of PBMCs. The receptor set was obtained from a woman aged 55-70 years with HTLV-1-associated myelopathy (HAM/TSP). Each CDR3 is given with its conserved first and last residue. The D gene is left open where the match is weak. Where a row states a size, it is once, few, many or the class of an expanded clone; other rows omit it.

abundance	v_gene	d_gene	j_gene	CDR3nt	CDR3aa
medium-sized	TRBV20-1	TRBD2	TRBJ2-3	TGCAGTGCTAGACCACCACAGCGGGACACAGATACGCAGTATTTT	CSARPPQRDTDTQYF
medium-sized	TRBV12-3/TRBV12-4	NA	TRBJ2-1	TGTGCCAGCAAGGCGGTAGGAACCCGCAATGAGCAGTTCTTC	CASKAVGTRNEQFF
many	TRBV5-1	NA	TRBJ2-7	TGCGCCAGCAGCTTGGACACCGGAGTAAGGTACGAGCAGTACTTC	CASSLDTGVRYEQYF
NA	TRBV7-6	NA	TRBJ1-2	TGTGCCAGCAGCAGAACCGGGAGGAACTACACCTTC	CASSRTGRNYTF
many	TRBV10-3	NA	TRBJ2-3	TGTGCCATTAGGACCGAGGGCACGCAGTATTTT	CAIRTEGTQYF
many	TRBV7-2	TRBD2	TRBJ2-3	TGTGCCAGCAGCCCCCCCATAGCGGGGGGAACAGATACGCAGTATTTT	CASSPPIAGGTDTQYF
medium-sized	TRBV20-1	TRBD1	TRBJ2-3	TGCAGTGCCTTGACAGGGGGTGGAGATACGCAGTATTTT	CSALTGGGDTQYF
many	TRBV29-1	NA	TRBJ1-3	TGCAGCGTAATCCGTAGCTCTGGAAACACCATATATTTT	CSVIRSSGNTIYF
many	TRBV5-1	TRBD1	TRBJ1-1	TGCGCCAGCAGCGACAGGGGACAGTACACTGAAGCTTTCTTT	CASSDRGQYTEAFF
many	TRBV5-1	NA	TRBJ1-5	TGCGCCAGCAGCTTGGGGGACATTAGCAATCAGCCCCAGCATTTT	CASSLGDISNQPQHF
many	TRBV7-2	TRBD2	TRBJ2-3	TGTGCCAGCAGCTTGGGGGGGGGGGTAGCCACAGATACGCAGTATTTT	CASSLGGGVATDTQYF
NA	TRBV5-1	NA	TRBJ1-4	TGCGCCAGCAGCTTGAGGTATAGAGACAATGAAAAACTGTTTTTT	CASSLRYRDNEKLFF
many	TRBV27	NA	TRBJ1-1	TGTGCCAGCAGTTTACAGGGCGGATTCACTGAAGCTTTCTTT	CASSLQGGFTEAFF
NA	TRBV12-3/TRBV12-4	NA	TRBJ2-1	TGTGCCAGCAGTGGGGACGAGCAGTTCTTC	CASSGDEQFF
many	TRBV5-1	NA	TRBJ2-3	TGCGCCAGCAGCTTGGCCCGGACAATAGATACGCAGTATTTT	CASSLARTIDTQYF
many	TRBV6-5	NA	TRBJ1-3	TGTGCCAGCAGCAGGGAATACGCTGGAAACACCATATATTTT	CASSREYAGNTIYF
many	TRBV7-9	NA	TRBJ1-2	TGTGCCAGCAGCTCCAGCACCTACTATGGCTACACCTTC	CASSSSTYYGYTF
many	TRBV7-9	NA	TRBJ2-7	TGTGCCAGCAGCGACCGGGACAACTCCTACGAGCAGTACTTC	CASSDRDNSYEQYF
few	TRBV12-3/TRBV12-4	TRBD1	TRBJ1-6	TGTGCCAGCAGTTCGAGGACAGGTCCGAATTCACCCCTCCACTTT	CASSSRTGPNSPLHF
many	TRBV11-2	NA	TRBJ2-1	TGTGCCAGCAGCTTGGGGCGGGCGCTTTACAATGAGCAGTTCTTC	CASSLGRALYNEQFF
many	TRBV20-1	NA	TRBJ2-1	TGCAGTGCTAGAGATACCCAGGCCTACAATGAGCAGTTCTTC	CSARDTQAYNEQFF
many	TRBV6-5	NA	TRBJ2-3	TGTGCCAGCACCACCCTGCCTAAGGGGGGTCGCACAGATACGCAGTATTTT	CASTTLPKGGRTDTQYF
many	TRBV19	NA	TRBJ1-5	TGTGCCAGTAACCTCAGGGGAAATCAGCCCCAGCATTTT	CASNLRGNQPQHF
many	TRBV10-2	NA	TRBJ1-4	TGCGCCAGCAGTGTTGTCGAAGGAGGTGAAAAACTGTTTTTT	CASSVVEGGEKLFF
many	TRBV30	NA	TRBJ1-2	TGTGCCTGGAGTGTGGACAACTATGGCTACACCTTC	CAWSVDNYGYTF
many	TRBV6-5	NA	TRBJ2-7	TGTGCCAGCAGTTACATCCCCCCGGGAACAGCTCTAGGAGAGCAGTACTTC	CASSYIPPGTALGEQYF
many	TRBV19	TRBD1	TRBJ2-2	TGTGCCTCCCAACTGGGACAGGGGAACACCGGGGAGCTGTTTTTT	CASQLGQGNTGELFF
many	TRBV3-1	NA	TRBJ2-1	TGTGCCAGCAGCCGGGGTTATGAGCAGTTCTTC	CASSRGYEQFF
many	TRBV5-1	TRBD1	TRBJ2-1	TGCGCCAGCCGAGGGACAGGGGGCTTCAATGAGCAGTTCTTC	CASRGTGGFNEQFF
many	TRBV6-6	TRBD2	TRBJ2-3	TGTGCCAGCAGTTACTACAGCGGGGGGGCCGGAGATACGCAGTATTTT	CASSYYSGGAGDTQYF
many	TRBV6-1	NA	TRBJ2-7	TGTGCCAGCAGTGAACCAGGGGTCCCTTACTACGAGCAGTACTTC	CASSEPGVPYYEQYF
many	TRBV7-9	NA	TRBJ2-3	TGTGCCAGCAGCTTAGTCGGGGTTGTGGCAGATACGCAGTATTTT	CASSLVGVVADTQYF
many	TRBV7-8	TRBD2	TRBJ2-1	TGTGCCAGCAGCTTAGACGGTGCGGGGGGCTACAATGAGCAGTTCTTC	CASSLDGAGGYNEQFF
many	TRBV20-1	NA	TRBJ2-7	TGCAGTGCTAGAGATGGTGGCGGGTCCCAAGGCGAGCAGTACTTC	CSARDGGGSQGEQYF
many	TRBV15	NA	TRBJ2-7	TGTGCCACCAGCAGAGATCCAGAGGGGAGCTCCGAGCAGTACTTC	CATSRDPEGSSEQYF